This note documents a single T cell receptor beta chain sequence. This record belongs to a study of blood T cell repertoires in COVID-19. The protocol was immunoSEQ multiplex PCR, while the TCRdb copy is restricted to in-frame clones and leaves out a portion. The repertoire has about 140,000 clones, around 83% of them found once; the top ten carry roughly a tenth. Trimming removed 0 bases at V and 2 bases at J, with 18 bases between. Germline CDR1 SGHRS, CDR2 YFSETQ. The CDR3 totals 18 residues. The sequenced sample consisted of peripheral blood. The chain combines TRBV5-1 with TRBJ2-4; D perhaps matches TRBD1 (5 bases). The origin of this receptor is a man aged 60 to 75 with active or convalescent COVID-19. In DNA, the CDR3 is TGCGCCAGCAGCTTGGAGCAGGACCCAGGGTGGACCAAAAACATTCAGTACTTC. It encodes CASSLEQDPGWTKNIQYF.